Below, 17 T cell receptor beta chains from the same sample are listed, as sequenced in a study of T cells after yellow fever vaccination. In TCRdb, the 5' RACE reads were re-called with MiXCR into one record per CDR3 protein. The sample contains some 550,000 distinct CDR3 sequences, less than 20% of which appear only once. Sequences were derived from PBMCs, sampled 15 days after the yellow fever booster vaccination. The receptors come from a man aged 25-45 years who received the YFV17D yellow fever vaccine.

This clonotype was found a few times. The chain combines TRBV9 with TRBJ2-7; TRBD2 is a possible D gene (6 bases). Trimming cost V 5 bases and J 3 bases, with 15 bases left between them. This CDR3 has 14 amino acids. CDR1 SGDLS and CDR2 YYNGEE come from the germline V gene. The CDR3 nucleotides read TGTGCCAGCAGTGTGGGGGAGGCCCGCTACGAGCAGTACTTC. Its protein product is CASSVGEARYEQYF. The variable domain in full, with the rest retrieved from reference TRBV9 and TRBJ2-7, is DSGVTQTPKHLITATGQRVTLRCSPRSGDLSVYWYQQSLDQGLQFLIQYYNGEERAKGNILERFSAQQFPDLHSELNLSSLELGDSALYFCASSVGEARYEQYFGPGTRLTVT.

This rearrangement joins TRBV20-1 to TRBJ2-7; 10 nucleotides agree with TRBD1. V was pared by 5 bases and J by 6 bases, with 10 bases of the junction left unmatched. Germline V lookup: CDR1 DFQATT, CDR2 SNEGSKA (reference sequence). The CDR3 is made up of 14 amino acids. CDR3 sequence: CSAPGQGRRAEQYF. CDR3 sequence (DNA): TGCAGTGCTCCGGGACAGGGGAGGAGGGCCGAGCAGTACTTC.

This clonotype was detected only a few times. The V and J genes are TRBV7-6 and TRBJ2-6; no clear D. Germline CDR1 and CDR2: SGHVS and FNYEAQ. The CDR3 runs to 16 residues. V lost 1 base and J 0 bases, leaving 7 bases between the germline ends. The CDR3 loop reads CASSLEKSSGANVLTF. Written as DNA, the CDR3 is TGTGCCAGCAGCTTAGAGAAGAGCTCTGGGGCCAACGTCCTGACTTTC. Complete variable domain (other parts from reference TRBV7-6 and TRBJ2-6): GAGVSQSPRYKVTKRGQDVALRCDPISGHVSLYWYRQALGQGPEFLTYFNYEAQQDKSGLPNDRFSAERPEGSISTLTIQRTEQRDSAMYRCASSLEKSSGANVLTFGAGSRLTVL.

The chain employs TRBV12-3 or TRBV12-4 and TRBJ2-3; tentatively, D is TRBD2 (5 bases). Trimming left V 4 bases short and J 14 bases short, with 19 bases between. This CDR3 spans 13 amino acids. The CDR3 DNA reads TGTGCCAGCAGTTACGGACTCAGGCAGATCTCGTATTTT. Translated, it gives CASSYGLRQISYF.

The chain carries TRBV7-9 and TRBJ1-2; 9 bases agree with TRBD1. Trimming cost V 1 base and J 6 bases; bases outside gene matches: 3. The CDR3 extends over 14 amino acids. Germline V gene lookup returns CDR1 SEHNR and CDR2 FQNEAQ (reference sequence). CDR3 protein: CASSLGQGVDGYTF. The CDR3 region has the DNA TGTGCCAGCAGCTTAGGACAGGGGGTCGATGGCTACACCTTC. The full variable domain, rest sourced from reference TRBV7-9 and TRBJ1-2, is DTGVSQNPRHKITKRGQNVTFRCDPISEHNRLYWYRQTLGQGPEFLTYFQNEAQLEKSRLLSDRFSAERPKGSFSTLEIQRTEQGDSAMYLCASSLGQGVDGYTFGSGTRLTVV.

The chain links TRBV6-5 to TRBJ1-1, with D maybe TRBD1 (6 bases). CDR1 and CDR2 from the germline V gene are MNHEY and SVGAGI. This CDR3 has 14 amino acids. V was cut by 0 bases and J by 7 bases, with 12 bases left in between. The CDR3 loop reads CASSYSTRGGEAFF. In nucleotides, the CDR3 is TGTGCCAGCAGTTACTCGACCAGGGGTGGTGAAGCTTTCTTT.

CDR3 loop: CASSFGGRGTQYF. The CDR3 DNA is TGTGCCAGCAGTTTTGGGGGGCGCGGGACCCAGTACTTC. V gene TRBV12-3 or TRBV12-4 combines with J gene TRBJ2-5; D is tentatively TRBD1 or TRBD2 (6 bases each). Trimming cost V 3 bases and J 7 bases, with 12 bases left between them. The CDR3 length is 13 residues.

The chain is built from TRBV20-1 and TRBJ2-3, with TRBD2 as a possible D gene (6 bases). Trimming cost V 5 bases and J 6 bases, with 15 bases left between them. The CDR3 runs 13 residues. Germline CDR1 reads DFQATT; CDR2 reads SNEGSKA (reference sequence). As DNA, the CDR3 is TGCAGTGCTTCGGGACTCCTTTTCGATACGCAGTATTTT. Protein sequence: CSASGLLFDTQYF.

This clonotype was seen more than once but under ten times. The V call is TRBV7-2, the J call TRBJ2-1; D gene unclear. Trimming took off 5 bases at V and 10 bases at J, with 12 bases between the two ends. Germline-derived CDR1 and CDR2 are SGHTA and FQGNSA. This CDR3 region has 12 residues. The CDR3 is CASSPWKWEQFF. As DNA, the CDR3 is TGTGCCAGCAGCCCCTGGAAGTGGGAGCAGTTCTTC.

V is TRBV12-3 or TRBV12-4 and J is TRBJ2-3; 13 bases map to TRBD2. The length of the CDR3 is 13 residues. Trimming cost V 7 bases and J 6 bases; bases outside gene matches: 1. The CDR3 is CASKLAGGDTQYF. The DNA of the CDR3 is TGTGCCAGCAAACTAGCGGGAGGGGATACGCAGTATTTT.

For the CDR3, the DNA is TGCGCCAGCAGCCTCTTTAACAATGAGCAGTTCTTC. Residues: CASSLFNNEQFF. The chain is built from TRBV5-1 and TRBJ2-1, with D unresolved. The CDR3 is 12 residues long. V lost 4 bases to trimming and J lost 5 bases, with 7 bases between them. Germline assignment: CDR1 SGHRS and CDR2 YFSETQ.

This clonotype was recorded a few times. CDR3: CASSLFGINDVDVTGELFF. CDR3 in DNA: TGTGCCAGCAGCTTATTCGGGATTAATGACGTGGACGTAACCGGGGAGCTGTTTTTT. The chain uses TRBV11-2 and TRBJ2-2, with D possibly TRBD2 on 5 matching bases. Trimming stripped 2 bases from V and 5 bases from J, with 24 bases between. The germline V gene has CDR1 SGHAT and CDR2 FQNNGV. The length of the CDR3 is 19 residues.

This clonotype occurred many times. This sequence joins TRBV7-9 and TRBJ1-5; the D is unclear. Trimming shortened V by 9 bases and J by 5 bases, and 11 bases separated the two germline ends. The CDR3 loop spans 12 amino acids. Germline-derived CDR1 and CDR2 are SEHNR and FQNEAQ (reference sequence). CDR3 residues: CASSLGDQPQHF. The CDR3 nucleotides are TGTGCCAGTAGCCTGGGTGATCAGCCCCAGCATTTT. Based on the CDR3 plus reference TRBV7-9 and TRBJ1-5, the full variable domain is DTGVSQNPRHKITKRGQNVTFRCDPISEHNRLYWYRQTLGQGPEFLTYFQNEAQLEKSRLLSDRFSAERPKGSFSTLEIQRTEQGDSAMYLCASSLGDQPQHFGDGTRLSIL.

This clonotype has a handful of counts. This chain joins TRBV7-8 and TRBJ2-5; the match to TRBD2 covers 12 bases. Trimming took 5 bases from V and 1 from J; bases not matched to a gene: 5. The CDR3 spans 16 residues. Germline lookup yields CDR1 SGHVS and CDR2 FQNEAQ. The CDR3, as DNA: TGTGCCAGCAGCGGCCGGACTAGCGGGGTCCAAGAGACCCAGTACTTC. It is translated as CASSGRTSGVQETQYF.

The CDR3 protein is CASSQEPPVDTQYF. Written as DNA, the CDR3 is TGTGCCAGCAGCCAAGAACCCCCCGTTGATACGCAGTATTTT. V is TRBV4-2 and J is TRBJ2-3; D ambiguous. This CDR3 region has 14 residues. Germline V CDR1 and CDR2: LGHNA, YNFKEQ. V lost 0 bases to trimming and J lost 6 bases, with 10 bases between them.

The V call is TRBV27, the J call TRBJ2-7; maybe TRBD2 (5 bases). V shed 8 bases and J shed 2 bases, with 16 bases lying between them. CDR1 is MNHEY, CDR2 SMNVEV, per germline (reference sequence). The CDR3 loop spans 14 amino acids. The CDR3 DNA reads TGTGCCAGCGGACTGCTGGGAGATACCTACGAGCAGTACTTC. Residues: CASGLLGDTYEQYF.

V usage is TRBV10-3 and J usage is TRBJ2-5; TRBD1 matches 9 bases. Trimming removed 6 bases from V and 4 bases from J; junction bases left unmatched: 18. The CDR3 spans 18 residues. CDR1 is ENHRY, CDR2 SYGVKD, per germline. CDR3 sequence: CAISDAKPGQGMGETQYF. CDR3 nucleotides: TGTGCCATCAGCGACGCAAAACCGGGACAGGGTATGGGAGAGACCCAGTACTTC.